This T cell receptor (beta chain) appears in the sequencing data of a study of blood T cell repertoires in COVID-19. In the study overall: Italy, Spain and the United States were the sources of the convalescent and acute COVID-19 samples.

The germline gives CDR1 SNHLY, CDR2 FYNNEI. The CDR3 is 14 amino acids. J lost 10 bases, V lost 4 bases, and 9 bases had no gene match. The table lists this clone with a few counts. The table came from immunoSEQ multiplex PCR; TCRdb's copy has only in-frame clones and leaves some out. Here the sample spans 110,000 to 150,000 clones, approximately 83% being singletons. Participant-given clinical history determined each cohort assignment. Sequences were obtained from PBMCs or T cells enriched from blood (not recorded which). The J gene is TRBJ1-1, the V gene TRBV2, with 10 bases that match TRBD1. The TCR was taken from a man aged 50 to 60 who had recovered from COVID-19. The CDR3: CASSVDRGRRGAFF. CDR3 coding DNA: TGTGCCAGCAGTGTTGACAGGGGGCGAAGGGGAGCTTTCTTT.